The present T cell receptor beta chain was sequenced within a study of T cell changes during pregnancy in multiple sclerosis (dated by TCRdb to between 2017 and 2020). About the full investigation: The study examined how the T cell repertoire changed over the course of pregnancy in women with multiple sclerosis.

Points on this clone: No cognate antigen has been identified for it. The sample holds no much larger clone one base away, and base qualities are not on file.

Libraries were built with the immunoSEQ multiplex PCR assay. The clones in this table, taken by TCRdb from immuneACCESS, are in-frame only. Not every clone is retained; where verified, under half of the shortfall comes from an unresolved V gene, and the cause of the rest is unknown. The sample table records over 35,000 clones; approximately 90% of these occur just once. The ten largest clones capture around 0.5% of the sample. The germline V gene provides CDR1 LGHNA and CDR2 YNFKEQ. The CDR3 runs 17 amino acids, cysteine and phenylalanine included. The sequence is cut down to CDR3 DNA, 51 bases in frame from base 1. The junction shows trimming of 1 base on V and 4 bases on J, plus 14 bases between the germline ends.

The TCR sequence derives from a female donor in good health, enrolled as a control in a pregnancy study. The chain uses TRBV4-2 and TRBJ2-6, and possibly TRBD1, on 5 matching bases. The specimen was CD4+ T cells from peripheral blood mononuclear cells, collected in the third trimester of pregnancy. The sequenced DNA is TGTGCCAGCAGCCAAGTTGACAGCCGCCGGGGGGCCAACGTCCTGACTTTC. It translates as CASSQVDSRRGANVLTF.